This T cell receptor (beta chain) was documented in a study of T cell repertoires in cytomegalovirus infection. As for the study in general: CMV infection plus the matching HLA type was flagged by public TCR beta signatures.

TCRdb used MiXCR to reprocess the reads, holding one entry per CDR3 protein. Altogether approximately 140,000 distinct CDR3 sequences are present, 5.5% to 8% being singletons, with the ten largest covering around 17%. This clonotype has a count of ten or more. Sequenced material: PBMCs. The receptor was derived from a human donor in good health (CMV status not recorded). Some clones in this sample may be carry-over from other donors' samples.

The CDR3 coding sequence is TGTGCCAGCAGTGAAAATGTCGGTAGTAATTCACCCCTCCACTTT. Translated: CASSENVGSNSPLHF. This rearrangement joins TRBV2 to TRBJ1-6; D is ambiguous. V lost 2 bases and J 6 bases, leaving 11 bases between the germline ends. Germline loops: CDR1 SNHLY, CDR2 FYNNEI. The CDR3 is 15 amino acids.